This TCR beta chain was identified in a study of shared clonotypes between healthy human individuals. Looking at the study overall: CD8 memory received one plate per donor, CD8 naive two, CD4 memory three and CD4 naive three.

Germline CDR1 SGHRS, CDR2 YFSETQ. V was pared by 7 bases and J by 0 bases, with 8 bases between. This CDR3 contains 14 residues. Sequenced by immunoSEQ multiplex PCR; TCRdb stores in-frame clones only, minus some. The table shows about 1 million clones, with about 77% occurring only once. Sequenced input: memory CD4+ T cells sorted from blood. The sample's subset: CD45RA-negative fraction. The chain carries TRBV5-1 and TRBJ2-6; tentative D call: TRBD2 (5 bases). This clonotype was obtained from a man younger than 35 in good health. The CDR3 DNA follows: TGCGCCAGCGGACGGGGCTCTGGGGCCAACGTCCTGACTTTC. Translating gives CASGRGSGANVLTF.